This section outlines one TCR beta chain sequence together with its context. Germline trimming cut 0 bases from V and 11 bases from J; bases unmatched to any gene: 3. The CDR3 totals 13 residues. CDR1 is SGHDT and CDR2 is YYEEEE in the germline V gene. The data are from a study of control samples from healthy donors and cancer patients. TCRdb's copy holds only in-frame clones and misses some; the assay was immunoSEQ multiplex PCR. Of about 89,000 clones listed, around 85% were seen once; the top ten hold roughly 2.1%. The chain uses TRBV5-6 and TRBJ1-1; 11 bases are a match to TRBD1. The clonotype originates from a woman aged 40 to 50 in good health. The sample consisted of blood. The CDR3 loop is CASSLGTGGRAFF. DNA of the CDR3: TGTGCCAGCAGCTTGGGGACAGGGGGCAGGGCTTTCTTT.